Sequencing of this T cell receptor (beta chain) was carried out in a study of cytomegalovirus exposure and HLA in healthy donors (dated by TCRdb to the late 2010s). About the full investigation: An earlier analysis of about 560 of the donors reported about 260 Gb of sequence data and 100 million to 120 million unique TCR beta sequences obtained from about 200 million T cells. An early release that covered fewer than 750 HLA-typed donors contained approximately 300 gigabases of sequencing data and tens of millions of unique TCR sequences. Of the 398 genotyped donors, about 80% fell in the genetic ancestry cluster associated with self-reported Caucasian donors. The study was designed to test whether signatures of past pathogen exposure could be identified by cataloging public T cell receptors. The study used immunosequencing to profile the T cell repertoires of 600 to 850 subjects and linked those repertoires to cytomegalovirus serostatus. A separate validation cohort of roughly 130 different subjects was used in addition to the roughly 640-subject first cohort. To predict cytomegalovirus infection status, the study combined high-throughput TCR immunosequencing, statistical association of individual TCRs with disease status, and machine learning. In a later analysis, previously published TCR beta repertoires from some 640 donors were re-analyzed and high-resolution HLA genotyping was added so that TCR occurrence patterns could be studied. Rather than using new phenotypic data, the later analysis identified candidate immune exposures from TCR beta sequences and from how often those sequences occurred across donors. In an earlier analysis of roughly 540 of the donors, high-throughput TCR beta sequencing was used to judge whether each TCR beta V gene segment behaved as functional or pseudogenic. Donor age, sex, ethnicity and CMV serostatus were collected together with the repertoire data. Genome-wide SNP genotypes for about 60% of the 666 donors were used in a later genetic analysis, which treated that subset as a discovery cohort. All discovery cohort repertoires had been generated on a single sequencing platform. Both class I and class II loci were covered by HLA typing, at four-digit resolution. The number of donors typed differed by locus, with 629-630 for A, B, C, DRB1 and DQB1, roughly 520 for DQA1, over 600 for DPA1, and 472 for DPB1. Four or five DR-DQ haplotypes were handled as single units for association and clustering, since linkage in the cohort was strong. Among over 350 genotyped donors of the cohort, an average of 235,054 unique TCR beta nucleotide sequences were sequenced per donor, around 20% of them non-productive.

Study-wide conclusions, independent of this receptor: A later genetic analysis associated a missense DCLRE1C variant with V-gene and J-gene trimming of TCR beta chains, and an independent cohort replicated the association. A later analysis associated approximately 17,000 TCR beta sequences with specific HLA alleles at a false discovery rate of 0.05. The presence/absence analyses assumed that sequencing depth was roughly uniform across donors, and that assumption may not be true. The sequencing pipeline was judged likely to have produced a cluster of highly shared sequence variants as a technical artifact. Compared with equally common non-associated chains, HLA-associated TCR beta chains in a later analysis were more clonally expanded and had lower generation probabilities. In both the original and validation cohorts, the classifier was reported to diagnose cytomegalovirus status with high specificity and sensitivity. A further reported finding was that TCR beta sequences accurately predicted the HLA-A and HLA-B alleles for most subjects in the first cohort. In vitro tests confirmed that three of the cytomegalovirus-associated TCR beta chains recognize cytomegalovirus antigens. When HLA alleles, especially DR and DQ, strongly co-occurred, attributing TCR associations to individual alleles was difficult. In an earlier analysis of 587 of the donors, most TCR beta V segments appeared in productive rearrangements about 90% or about 30% of the time, broadly matching IMGT annotations. CMV serostatus was the only immune exposure information available for the cohort. A later genetic analysis reported fewer N-insertions in productive TCRs among donors in an Asian-associated ancestry cluster than the 666-donor mean. Linkage disequilibrium might explain the correlated functional status among segregating V segments, but an unknown experimental factor could not be ruled out. The authors suggested that the approach could potentially be extended to other disease states and immunological phenotypes. The study gave a list of 150 to 200 TCR beta chains associated with cytomegalovirus. According to a later analysis, TCR association rates differed among HLA loci, with DRB1 alleles showing the most associated TCRs and HLA-C alleles showing the fewest. HLA typing was unavailable for some donors at each locus, so association tests used only the typed subset. Some IMGT-functional V segments, including TRBV6-2 and TRBV6-3, could not be told apart with the 87-base-pair reads, so those segments were excluded. In this cohort, only TCR beta chains were sequenced, and detectable features were limited by the absence of alpha or paired-chain data. While some public TCRs were present in many individuals, most TCR sequences turned up only very rarely across donors. The earlier analysis of some 560 of the donors excluded some 16 rarely observed V segments, including chromosome 9 orphons, because counts were too low. A later analysis found that most CMV-associated TCR beta chains appeared HLA-restricted, with HLA associations seemingly driven largely by CMV exposure. A later analysis reported that several top co-occurrence clusters appeared linked to parvovirus B19, influenza, CMV and Epstein-Barr virus.

Taken from the germline V gene, the CDR1 and CDR2 loops are SGHDT and YYEEEE. V and J lose 4 bases and 0 bases, and a span of 10 bases separates them. Reading from cysteine to phenylalanine, the CDR3 counts 14 amino acids. Just CDR3 DNA is preserved here, 42 bases in frame from base 1. The cohort comprised approximately 700 healthy bone marrow donors. At the time of sampling, all cohort members were nominally healthy, though unrecorded immune exposures were likely present. The donor tested CMV seropositive and was one of the 289 seropositive cohort members. A peripheral blood sample was provided by each donor, and peripheral blood mononuclear cells were used for TCR beta sequencing. The Qiagen DNeasy Blood Extraction Kit was used to extract genomic DNA from the blood cell samples. The method was the immunoSEQ multiplex PCR assay. The multiplex PCR relied on a mix of 60 forward primers for TCR Vbeta segments and 13 reverse primers for TCR Jbeta segments. A multiplex PCR assay on genomic DNA amplified the CDR3 region of rearranged TCR beta genes. Amplified TCR beta libraries were sequenced as 87-base-pair reads on the Illumina HiSeq System. As for the authors' bioinformatics: A later analysis counted 75 million to 100 million unique TCR beta chains across the 666 repertoires, and roughly 9.9 million of these chains were shared by at least two donors. To remove PCR and sequencing errors, raw reads were error-corrected and collapsed into unique sequences using a nearest-neighbor algorithm that merged closely related sequences. To assign V, D and J gene segments, CDR3 sequences were aligned to IMGT reference sequences. For a sequence to be retained, at least a six-nucleotide match to both a V gene segment and a J gene segment was required. A rearrangement was called productive if the CDR3 had no stop codons and remained in frame with V and J, and every other rearrangement was called non-productive. CDR3 was defined by IMGT convention, running from the second conserved V-encoded cysteine to the conserved J-encoded phenylalanine. Sequences without an unambiguous match to a single V gene segment were excluded from the earlier analysis of 450 to 650 of the donors. In an earlier analysis of 450 to 750 of the donors, a V segment was called functional when productive rearrangements were above 56.7%, and segregating when the standard deviation between donors exceeded 5%. A statistical classification framework was built for diagnosing cytomegalovirus status from the catalog of TCR beta chain sequences. A later analysis assigned V and J genes by comparing TCR nucleotide sequences with IMGT/GENE-DB human TR gene sequences. In a later analysis, CDR3 sequences and most-parsimonious VDJ recombination scenarios were assigned using the TCRdist pipeline. A later analysis defined each TCR beta chain by its CDR3 amino acid sequence plus V-gene family, and excluded reads lacking a unique V-gene family. To address suspected cross-contamination and a sequencing artifact, a later analysis removed around 600 highly shared, low-generation-probability nucleotide sequences. In a later analysis, a clonal expansion index was calculated for each public chain from normalized within-repertoire ranks of inferred template counts. In a later analysis, generation probabilities were computed using a VDJ recombination model fitted to out-of-frame rearrangements, and the results were checked against IGoR. In a later analysis, hypergeometric tests were used to score TCR-TCR, TCR-HLA and TCR-CMV co-occurrence, with a repertoire-size bias correction applied to TCR pairs. To estimate false discovery rates, a later analysis permuted the HLA or CMV assignments 20 times. In a later analysis, co-occurring TCRs were grouped with DBSCAN, and TCRdist sequence similarity was added when clustering was performed within HLA-allele-positive subsets. For co-occurrence clustering, repertoires with fewer than 30,000 or more than 120,000 public chains were excluded, along with four to six repertoires with anomalous nucleotide sharing. The immuneACCESS repertoire file appears here via TCRdb, limited to in-frame rearrangements. These files lack a portion of the clones; in checked studies, under half of the deficit traces to unresolved V genes, and the cause of the others is not known. The V and J calls and clone size come from that table; D and trimming were worked out from the DNA. The sample profile shows 130,000 or so clones; over 65% of them were found once. Clones ranked in the top ten supply about 1.8% of the sample.

This clone has just a few counts. The target of this receptor is not known. Base qualities are not recorded, but no much larger clone differs from it by a single base. This TCR was sampled from a female donor in good health and CMV-seropositive. The rearrangement joined TRBV5-6 to TRBJ1-2; perhaps TRBD1 is the D gene, with 6 bases matching. The sequencing sample was made of PBMCs. In nucleotides, the sequence is TGTGCCAGCAGCAAGACAGGAGCTAACTATGGCTACACCTTC. Its protein reads: CASSKTGANYGYTF.